One sample yielded the 31 T cell receptor beta chains listed below, sequenced in a study of ipilimumab plus nivolumab after autologous stem cell transplantation. Here immunoSEQ multiplex PCR was the method, and the copy in TCRdb shows in-frame clones only, minus some. The sample shows under 20,000 clones, about four fifths of them seen only once. The specimen was PBMCs, collected in a trial of ipilimumab plus nivolumab as post-transplant consolidation. These receptors were collected from a male donor with diffuse large B-cell lymphoma.

This clone appeared a few times. This rearrangement joins TRBV6-5 to TRBJ1-4; D might be TRBD1 (5 bases). Germline V gene lookup returns CDR1 MNHEY and CDR2 SVGAGI. CDR3 length: 15 amino acids. Deletions cut 0 bases from V and 8 bases from J, with 13 bases between. The CDR3 nucleotides are TGTGCCAGCAGTTACTCGCGTGGGGGGAGGGAAAAACTGTTTTTT. Protein sequence: CASSYSRGGREKLFF.

This chain uses TRBV2 with TRBJ2-1; 9 bases are shared with TRBD2. J lost 5 bases, V lost 2 bases, and 7 bases had no gene match. In germline, CDR1 is SNHLY, CDR2 FYNNEI. This CDR3 has 16 amino acids. This chain's CDR3 is CASSETRAGGDNEQFF. The CDR3 DNA reads as TGTGCCAGCAGTGAAACTCGGGCGGGGGGGGACAATGAGCAGTTCTTC. Full variable domain (missing parts from reference TRBV2 and TRBJ2-1): EPEVTQTPSHQVTQMGQEVILRCVPISNHLYFYWYRQILGQKVEFLVSFYNNEISEKSEIFDDQFSVERPDGSNFTLKIRSTKLEDSAMYFCASSETRAGGDNEQFFGPGTRLTVL.

The chain uses TRBV2 and TRBJ2-7, with no clear D. Germline CDR1 reads SNHLY; CDR2 reads FYNNEI. With 2 bases removed from V and 5 bases from J, the gap between germline ends came to 16 bases. This CDR3 has 15 amino acids. The CDR3 nucleotides are TGTGCCAGCAGTGAACTCAGTCCCCGTTGGGACGAGCAGTACTTC. Translation gives CASSELSPRWDEQYF.

The chain combines TRBV6-6 with TRBJ1-3, with a tentative D call TRBD1 (5 bases). Trimming stripped 6 bases from V and 10 bases from J, with 13 bases between. Germline CDR1 and CDR2: MNHNY and SVGAGI (reference sequence). The CDR3 sequence is 12 residues long. The CDR3 sequence is CASRGGAETIYF. CDR3 nucleotide sequence: TGTGCCAGCAGGGGAGGGGCGGAAACCATATATTTT.

Written as DNA, the CDR3 is TGTGCCAGTAGTCCGGTGACAGGAACAACTGAAGCTTTCTTT. This sequence encodes CASSPVTGTTEAFF. This rearrangement joins TRBV19 to TRBJ1-1, with D possibly matching TRBD1 (6 bases). The germline V gene has CDR1 LNHDA and CDR2 SQIVND (reference sequence). CDR3 length equals 14 residues. Trimming cost V 5 bases and J 5 bases, with 15 bases left between them.

The V and J genes are TRBV5-1 and TRBJ1-1, with D perhaps TRBD1 (6 bases). Germline V gene lookup returns CDR1 SGHRS and CDR2 YFSETQ. This CDR3 has 13 amino acids. With 4 bases removed from V and 2 bases from J, the gap between germline ends came to 9 bases. As DNA, the CDR3 is TGCGCCAGCAGCACACAGGGTAACACTGAAGCTTTCTTT. This codes for CASSTQGNTEAFF.

J is TRBJ1-1 and V is TRBV7-8; D unresolved. V was pared by 3 bases and J by 0 bases, with 11 bases between. The V gene's germline CDR1 is SGHVS and CDR2 FQNEAQ. This CDR3 contains 15 residues. The CDR3 nucleotides read TGTGCCAGCAGCTTGGCAGCGACTATGAACACTGAAGCTTTCTTT. Amino acids: CASSLAATMNTEAFF.

The chain is built from TRBV5-4 and TRBJ2-3; TRBD2 matches 10 bases. The CDR3 contains 17 residues. Germline V gene data show CDR1 as SGHNT and CDR2 as YYREEE (reference sequence). V trimming: 4 bases; J trimming: 0 bases; junction bases outside the gene matches: 8. Written as DNA, the CDR3 is TGTGCCAGCAGCGACCTAGCGGGGGTCTCGAGCACAGATACGCAGTATTTT. As protein: CASSDLAGVSSTDTQYF.

The table lists this clone with a few counts. V gene TRBV19 combines with J gene TRBJ1-5; 7 bases line up with TRBD1. The CDR3 covers 14 residues. The junction had 4 bases not matched to a gene; V was cut back by 1 base and J by 7 bases. Germline V gives CDR1 LNHDA, CDR2 SQIVND (reference sequence). The DNA of the CDR3 is TGTGCCAGTAGTATAGGACAGGGCGGGCAGCCCCAGCATTTT. Amino acids: CASSIGQGGQPQHF.

In its sample, this clone was seen once. V gene TRBV21-1 combines with J gene TRBJ1-1. TRBV21-1 is marked as a pseudogene. This CDR3 region has 16 residues. CDR3 residues: CASRPSLVHIRTEAFF. In DNA form, the CDR3 reads TGTGCCAGCAGACCGAGCTTAGTACACATTCGCACTGAAGCTTTCTTT.

The chain links TRBV11-2 to TRBJ2-6; the match to TRBD1 covers 8 bases. The CDR3 is 19 residues long. Germline lookup yields CDR1 SGHAT and CDR2 FQNNGV. Germline trimming cut 4 bases from V and 0 bases from J; bases unmatched to any gene: 11. CDR3 sequence (DNA): TGTGCCAGCAGCTCCCGAAGACAGGGGTCCTCCTCTGGGGCCAACGTCCTGACTTTC. It yields the protein CASSSRRQGSSSGANVLTF.

The gene calls are TRBV5-1 and TRBJ1-2, with D unclear. CDR1 and CDR2 (germline): SGHRS, YFSETQ. This CDR3 spans 12 amino acids. V was cut by 4 bases and J by 8 bases, with 12 bases left in between. CDR3 amino acids: CASSRDGKGYTF. CDR3 in DNA: TGCGCCAGCAGCCGCGACGGGAAGGGCTACACCTTC.

The rearrangement uses TRBV4-1 and TRBJ2-1; the D gene is possibly TRBD1 (6 bases). The CDR3 extends over 15 amino acids. Germline V gene data show CDR1 as MGHRA and CDR2 as YSYEKL. Trimming pared 0 bases from V and 4 bases from J, leaving 10 bases between. The CDR3: CASSQDGQGYNEQFF. CDR3 sequence (DNA): TGCGCCAGCAGCCAAGATGGCCAGGGGTACAATGAGCAGTTCTTC.

The chain couples TRBV5-1 to TRBJ2-5, with TRBD2 matching over 11 bases. Germline-derived CDR1 and CDR2 are SGHRS and YFSETQ. The trim removed 6 bases at V and 0 bases at J, leaving 7 bases unmatched. This CDR3 has 16 amino acids. This chain's CDR3 is CASTKTSGANQETQYF. DNA for the CDR3: TGCGCCAGCACCAAGACTAGCGGGGCGAACCAAGAGACCCAGTACTTC.

In this sample, this clone is medium-sized. The V and J genes are TRBV19 and TRBJ1-1; D uncertain. The CDR3 runs 14 residues. Germline V lookup: CDR1 LNHDA, CDR2 SQIVND (reference sequence). The V gene lost 3 bases and the J gene lost 5 bases, with 13 bases spanning the gap. The CDR3 sequence: CASSIAAGGTEAFF. DNA for the CDR3: TGTGCCAGTAGTATCGCAGCTGGAGGGACTGAAGCTTTCTTT.

The rearrangement joins TRBV7-2 to TRBJ2-6; D gene ambiguous. The CDR3 runs to 15 residues. The V gene lost 3 bases and the J gene lost 0 bases, with 6 bases spanning the gap. Germline CDR1 is SGHTA and CDR2 is FQGNSA. Written as DNA, the CDR3 is TGTGCCAGCAGCTTCGGATCCTCTGGGGCCAACGTCCTGACTTTC. Protein sequence: CASSFGSSGANVLTF.

This rearrangement joins TRBV14 to TRBJ2-5, with a possible D match to TRBD1 (6 bases). This CDR3 contains 14 residues. In germline, CDR1 is SGHDN, CDR2 FVKESK. Trimming shortened V by 4 bases and J by 4 bases, and 13 bases separated the two germline ends. The CDR3 DNA follows: TGTGCCAGCAGCCCCCAGGGGTGGATAGAGACCCAGTACTTC. It encodes CASSPQGWIETQYF. Combining the CDR3 with reference TRBV14 and TRBJ2-5 gives the whole variable domain EAGVTQFPSHSVIEKGQTVTLRCDPISGHDNLYWYRRVMGKEIKFLLHFVKESKQDESGMPNNRFLAERTGGTYSTLKVQPAELEDSGVYFCASSPQGWIETQYFGPGTRLLVL.

The chain joins TRBV19 to TRBJ1-6; no definite D call. Trimming pared 3 bases from V and 5 bases from J, leaving 8 bases between. Germline V gives CDR1 LNHDA, CDR2 SQIVND (reference sequence). The CDR3 loop spans 14 amino acids. CDR3 in amino acids: CASSMAGNNSPLHF. The CDR3 nucleotides read TGTGCCAGTAGTATGGCAGGCAATAATTCACCCCTCCACTTT.

The CDR3 loop is CASSLAGGGYEQYF. The CDR3 nucleotides are TGTGCCAGCAGCTTAGCAGGAGGGGGCTACGAGCAGTACTTC. The chain links TRBV7-9 to TRBJ2-7; D tentatively fits TRBD1 or TRBD2 (6 bases each). V was trimmed by 0 bases and J by 3 bases, leaving 9 bases between them. The CDR3 extends over 14 amino acids. Germline V CDR1 and CDR2: SEHNR, FQNEAQ (reference sequence).

V gene TRBV5-8 combines with J gene TRBJ2-5, with D uncertain. This CDR3 has 13 amino acids. V lost 0 bases and J 5 bases, leaving 8 bases between the germline ends. Germline V CDR1 and CDR2: SGHTS, YDEGEE. Here the CDR3 DNA reads TGTGCCAGCAGCTTGGGGATGCGGGAGACCCAGTACTTC. This gives the protein CASSLGMRETQYF.

The DNA for the CDR3 is TGTGCCAGCGACGGGGTACGGGTCATGAACACTGAAGCTTTCTTT. It is translated as CASDGVRVMNTEAFF. V and J are TRBV21-1 and TRBJ1-1. TRBV21-1 is a pseudogene locus. The CDR3 is 15 amino acids.

The CDR3 region has the DNA TGTGCCAGCCGGACAGCGATGCCCGTCTCTGGAAACACCATATATTTT. Translation gives CASRTAMPVSGNTIYF. V and J are TRBV2 and TRBJ1-3; maybe TRBD1 (6 bases). V lost 8 bases and J 0 bases, leaving 17 bases between the germline ends. The germline V gene has CDR1 SNHLY and CDR2 FYNNEI. CDR3 length: 16 residues.

V and J are TRBV2 and TRBJ2-3; either TRBD1 or TRBD2 may fit D (7 bases each). The CDR3 runs to 16 residues. Per the germline V gene, CDR1 is SNHLY and CDR2 is FYNNEI. Trimming took off 7 bases at V and 4 bases at J, with 21 bases between the two ends. The CDR3 DNA reads as TGTGCCAGCATCCAACCGAGCAGGGGGGGCGCAGATACGCAGTATTTT. As protein: CASIQPSRGGADTQYF.

The V call is TRBV7-9, the J call TRBJ2-2; D remains unclear. CDR3 length: 12 residues. Germline CDR1 reads SEHNR; CDR2 reads FQNEAQ (reference sequence). Trimming took 7 bases from V and 6 from J, leaving 9 bases between them. This CDR3 is CASTSDPGELFF. CDR3 nucleotides: TGTGCCAGCACCTCTGATCCCGGGGAGCTGTTTTTT.

The chain employs TRBV19 and TRBJ2-7; TRBD1 matches 10 bases. With V trimmed by 5 bases and J by 1 base, 5 bases remained unmatched. The CDR3 consists of 15 residues. Germline V CDR1 and CDR2: LNHDA, SQIVND (reference sequence). The CDR3 region is CASSQRDRGSYEQYF. The CDR3 DNA reads as TGTGCCAGTAGTCAAAGGGACAGGGGATCCTACGAGCAGTACTTC.

The table lists this clone with a few counts. V and J are TRBV4-3 and TRBJ2-2; no clear D. This CDR3 spans 14 amino acids. CDR1 and CDR2 (germline): LGHNA, YSLEER. Between the trimmed V and J ends, which lost 4 bases and 1 base, there was a span of 7 bases. The CDR3 reads CASSRTENTGELFF. CDR3 bases: TGCGCCAGCAGCCGGACGGAGAACACCGGGGAGCTGTTTTTT.

The V call is TRBV27, the J call TRBJ1-6; TRBD1 agrees at 7 bases. CDR1 MNHEY and CDR2 SMNVEV come from the germline V gene (reference sequence). V was pared by 6 bases and J by 6 bases, with 8 bases of the junction left unmatched. The CDR3 is made up of 15 amino acids. The CDR3 DNA sequence: TGTGCCAGCAGCCCTGGAGGGACAGTTAATTCACCCCTCCACTTT. Translated: CASSPGGTVNSPLHF.

The rearrangement joins TRBV11-2 to TRBJ2-7, with a tentative D call TRBD2 (5 bases). The V gene lost 0 bases and the J gene lost 2 bases, with 11 bases spanning the gap. The CDR3 contains 15 residues. Looked up from germline, CDR1 is SGHAT and CDR2 is FQNNGV. CDR3 coding DNA: TGTGCCAGCAGCTTAGAAGCGGAACTCCCCTACGAGCAGTACTTC. This sequence encodes CASSLEAELPYEQYF.

CDR3 region: CASYPPGTMNTEAFF. Here the CDR3 DNA reads TGCGCCTCGTACCCGCCAGGGACTATGAACACTGAAGCTTTCTTT. The V gene is TRBV10-2, the J gene TRBJ1-1; TRBD1 is a possible D gene (5 bases). The germline V and J ends were trimmed by 11 bases and 0 bases, with 19 bases remaining between them. This CDR3 is built from 15 residues. In germline, CDR1 is WSHSY, CDR2 SAAADI.

This chain uses TRBV19 with TRBJ1-4, with D unclear. The CDR3 covers 12 residues. The V and J ends lost 7 bases and 8 bases respectively, with 11 bases between them. Germline V gives CDR1 LNHDA, CDR2 SQIVND (reference sequence). In DNA form, the CDR3 reads TGTGCCAGTAACCTACGGGGAGAAAAACTGTTTTTT. Translation: CASNLRGEKLFF.

This clone was found a few times. The chain recombines TRBV29-1 with TRBJ1-1, with D unresolved. The CDR3 has 15 amino acids. Per germline, CDR1 SQVTM and CDR2 ANQGSEA. The ends were cut back, 2 bases at V and 4 bases at J, with 17 bases in the middle. The CDR3 spells CSVEIGLNRPTEAFF. For the CDR3, the DNA is TGCAGCGTTGAAATAGGGCTCAATAGACCCACTGAAGCTTTCTTT.